This entry lists 25 T cell receptor beta chains sequenced from one sample in a study of T cell repertoires in cytomegalovirus infection. These receptors' antigens are unknown. TCRdb itself ran the reads through MiXCR, one entry per CDR3 protein. Of about 920,000 distinct CDR3 sequences listed, approximately 31% are singletons. Sample: cultured CD8+ T cells from PBMCs, taken from culture after CMV antigen stimulation. These receptors all stem from a human donor in good health (CMV status not recorded). Some clones in this sample may be carry-over from other donors' samples.

The chain combines TRBV12-5 with TRBJ1-1; 8 bases fit TRBD1. In germline, CDR1 is LGHNT, CDR2 FRNRAP. J was trimmed by 6 bases and V by 1 base; bases with no gene match: 4. The CDR3 extends over 14 amino acids. The CDR3 here is CASGLGTGPSEAFF. The CDR3 DNA is TGTGCTAGTGGTTTGGGGACAGGGCCATCTGAAGCTTTCTTT.

The chain couples TRBV6-2 or TRBV6-3 to TRBJ2-1, with 8 bases lining up with TRBD2. Germline loops: CDR1 MNHEY, CDR2 SVGEGT. V dropped 11 bases and J dropped 5; count of bases not matched to a gene: 5. This CDR3 contains 12 residues. The CDR3 reads CAVGRENNEQFF. For the CDR3, the DNA is TGTGCCGTCGGGAGGGAGAACAATGAGCAGTTCTTC.

The genes are TRBV29-1 and TRBJ2-1, with a tentative D call TRBD1 (5 bases). Germline V gives CDR1 SQVTM, CDR2 ANQGSEA. The CDR3 runs to 10 residues. V was cut by 5 bases and J by 8 bases, with 7 bases left in between. CDR3 sequence: CSVWGDEQFF. The CDR3 region has the DNA TGCAGCGTTTGGGGCGATGAGCAGTTCTTC.

This clonotype was found a few times. The chain has TRBV2 and TRBJ2-5; D may correspond to TRBD1 or TRBD2 (5 bases each). V shed 8 bases and J shed 5 bases, with 12 bases lying between them. Germline V lookup: CDR1 SNHLY, CDR2 FYNNEI. The CDR3 length is 12 residues. CDR3 sequence reads: CASVSRDETQYF. DNA of the CDR3: TGTGCCAGCGTGAGCAGGGACGAGACCCAGTACTTC.

This clonotype appeared a few times. The J gene is TRBJ2-2, the V gene TRBV6-2 or TRBV6-3; D might be TRBD1 or TRBD2, each matching 6 bases. The CDR3 runs to 16 residues. The germline CDR1 and CDR2 sequences are MNHEY and SVGEGT. Trimming left V 6 bases short and J 4 bases short, with 18 bases between. CDR3: CASSLTGPGGTGELFF. The CDR3 region has the DNA TGTGCCAGCAGCCTTACAGGGCCCGGGGGCACCGGGGAGCTGTTTTTT.

The gene calls are TRBV19 and TRBJ1-1; tentatively, D is TRBD1 (6 bases). Germline-derived CDR1 and CDR2 are LNHDA and SQIVND (reference sequence). The CDR3 has 15 residues. Trimming pared 0 bases from V and 6 bases from J, leaving 14 bases between. The CDR3 sequence: CASSIEAQGSAEAFF. The CDR3 DNA is TGTGCCAGTAGTATAGAGGCGCAGGGGAGTGCTGAAGCTTTCTTT. The full variable domain, completed using reference TRBV19 and TRBJ1-1, is DGGITQSPKYLFRKEGQNVTLSCEQNLNHDAMYWYRQDPGQGLRLIYYSQIVNDFQKGDIAEGYSVSREKKESFPLTVTSAQKNPTAFYLCASSIEAQGSAEAFFGQGTRLTVV.

The chain recombines TRBV6-1 with TRBJ2-5; D is uncertain. There are 13 residues in the CDR3. Germline V lookup: CDR1 MNHNS, CDR2 SASEGT. V shed 7 bases and J shed 1 base, with 10 bases lying between them. The CDR3 nucleotides read TGTGCCAGCAAAACATCCATCCAAGAGACCCAGTACTTC. It codes for CASKTSIQETQYF.

This clonotype was seen repeatedly, ten times or more. The gene calls are TRBV7-6 and TRBJ2-1, with D possibly matching TRBD2 (5 bases). From germline, CDR1 is SGHVS and CDR2 FNYEAQ. V lost 5 bases, J lost 10 bases, and 9 bases lay in between. CDR3 length: 11 amino acids. CDR3 sequence reads: CASSASGEQFF. The DNA of the CDR3 is TGTGCCAGCAGCGCTTCGGGAGAGCAGTTCTTC.

This chain links TRBV6-5 with TRBJ1-2; D may be TRBD1 (5 bases). The CDR3 sequence is 19 residues long. Between the trimmed V and J ends, which lost 0 bases and 0 bases, there was a span of 20 bases. Looked up from germline, CDR1 is MNHEY and CDR2 is SVGAGI. The CDR3 reads CASSYSIFGPRGTNYGYTF. CDR3 in DNA: TGTGCCAGCAGTTACTCGATTTTCGGCCCGCGGGGGACTAACTATGGCTACACCTTC.

This sequence joins TRBV29-1 and TRBJ2-1, with D maybe TRBD1 (5 bases). Trimming took off 7 bases at V and 9 bases at J, with 10 bases between the two ends. Germline CDR1 is SQVTM and CDR2 is ANQGSEA. The CDR3 runs 10 residues. Written as DNA, the CDR3 is TGCAGCGCCAGGGAAATTGAGCAGTTCTTC. It yields the protein CSAREIEQFF.

This clonotype was counted only a few times. CDR3 protein: CAISGLGHRSNPTTEAFF. The CDR3 DNA reads as TGTGCCATCAGTGGATTGGGGCACAGGTCGAACCCGACCACTGAAGCTTTCTTT. The rearrangement links TRBV10-3 to TRBJ1-1, with D possibly being TRBD1 (5 bases). The ends were cut back, 4 bases at V and 4 bases at J, with 25 bases in the middle. Looked up from germline, CDR1 is ENHRY and CDR2 is SYGVKD. The CDR3 is 18 amino acids.

This clonotype was counted only a few times. The chain employs TRBV19 and TRBJ2-1, with 7 bases aligning to TRBD1. Germline V CDR1 and CDR2: LNHDA, SQIVND (reference sequence). This CDR3 contains 14 residues. V shed 4 bases and J 9 bases; nucleotides not matched to a gene: 9. CDR3 in amino acids: CASSTTGVRGEQFF. DNA for the CDR3: TGTGCCAGTAGTACTACAGGGGTTAGGGGTGAGCAGTTCTTC.

A few counts support this clonotype. CDR3 in amino acids: CASSFSPVNEETQYF. In DNA form, the CDR3 reads TGTGCCAGCAGCTTTTCTCCGGTGAACGAAGAGACCCAGTACTTC. This rearrangement joins TRBV7-6 to TRBJ2-5; unclear D gene. V dropped 3 bases and J dropped 3 bases, with 14 bases sitting between them. CDR3 size: 15 residues. Germline V gives CDR1 SGHVS, CDR2 FNYEAQ.

This clonotype was counted ten times or more. The chain couples TRBV7-6 to TRBJ2-3; D is tentatively TRBD1 or TRBD2 (5 bases each). Trimming removed 5 bases at V and 3 bases at J, with 15 bases between. The CDR3 extends over 15 amino acids. Germline V gene sequence: CDR1 SGHVS, CDR2 FNYEAQ. The CDR3 region is CASSDWWGSTDTQYF. The CDR3 DNA reads TGTGCCAGCAGCGACTGGTGGGGGTCGACAGATACGCAGTATTTT.

The sample holds many counts of this clonotype. The rearrangement links TRBV7-9 to TRBJ2-1; D is unresolved. Trimming took 3 bases from V and 2 from J, leaving 11 bases between them. The length of the CDR3 is 15 residues. Looked up from germline, CDR1 is SEHNR and CDR2 is FQNEAQ (reference sequence). CDR3 protein: CASSFVGRTYNEQFF. CDR3 bases: TGTGCCAGCAGCTTTGTAGGGCGAACCTACAATGAGCAGTTCTTC.

The table lists this clonotype with many counts. The chain combines TRBV18 with TRBJ2-5, with D perhaps matching TRBD1 or TRBD2 (5 bases each). V lost 8 bases to trimming and J lost 1 base, with 14 bases between them. This CDR3 region has 14 residues. Germline assignment: CDR1 KGHSH and CDR2 LQKENI. The CDR3 is CASSTSGSQETQYF. CDR3 coding DNA: TGTGCCAGCAGCACCTCAGGGAGCCAAGAGACCCAGTACTTC.

This clonotype has a handful of counts. The chain recombines TRBV20-1 with TRBJ2-7; unclear D gene. The CDR3 sequence is 11 residues long. Trimming took 1 base from V and 2 from J, leaving 3 bases between them. Germline V gene data show CDR1 as DFQATT and CDR2 as SNEGSKA (reference sequence). CDR3 coding DNA: TGCAGTGCTAGAGGCCCCTACGAGCAGTACTTC. Encoded protein: CSARGPYEQYF.

The chain joins TRBV9 to TRBJ1-1; D is ambiguous. The CDR3 loop spans 16 amino acids. Trimming cost V 1 base and J 6 bases, with 19 bases left between them. Germline CDR1 is SGDLS and CDR2 is YYNGEE. CDR3 residues: CASSVRSAGLHPEAFF. In DNA form, the CDR3 reads TGTGCCAGCAGCGTAAGAAGCGCCGGGTTACATCCTGAAGCTTTCTTT. The whole variable domain, remainder taken from reference TRBV9 and TRBJ1-1, is DSGVTQTPKHLITATGQRVTLRCSPRSGDLSVYWYQQSLDQGLQFLIQYYNGEERAKGNILERFSAQQFPDLHSELNLSSLELGDSALYFCASSVRSAGLHPEAFFGQGTRLTVV.

The table lists this clonotype with many counts. The J gene is TRBJ2-3, the V gene TRBV11-2; 14 bases line up with TRBD2. CDR3 length equals 19 residues. Germline trimming cut 5 bases from V and 3 bases from J; bases unmatched to any gene: 13. CDR1 and CDR2 from the germline V gene are SGHAT and FQNNGV. The CDR3: CASSTGLAGGSGPTDTQYF. DNA of the CDR3: TGTGCCAGCAGCACAGGACTAGCGGGGGGCTCTGGCCCAACAGATACGCAGTATTTT.

The chain joins TRBV27 to TRBJ2-2; the D is unclear. Trimming removed 7 bases from V and 7 bases from J, with 7 bases in between. The CDR3 contains 11 residues. Germline CDR1 and CDR2: MNHEY and SMNVEV (reference sequence). This CDR3 is CASTFGGELFF. The CDR3 DNA reads TGTGCCAGCACCTTCGGCGGGGAGCTGTTTTTT.

The chain carries TRBV19 and TRBJ1-1, with unresolved D. Trimming removed 3 bases from V and 4 bases from J, with 9 bases in between. Germline V gene data show CDR1 as LNHDA and CDR2 as SQIVND (reference sequence). This CDR3 is built from 13 residues. CDR3 protein: CASSIDGFTEAFF. In nucleotides, the CDR3 is TGTGCCAGTAGTATCGACGGTTTCACTGAAGCTTTCTTT.

The V call is TRBV19, the J call TRBJ1-6, with 8 bases aligning to TRBD1. The CDR3 has 15 residues. Looked up from germline, CDR1 is LNHDA and CDR2 is SQIVND (reference sequence). J was trimmed by 5 bases and V by 4 bases; bases with no gene match: 4. The CDR3 region is CASSTTGDHNSPLHF. The CDR3 bases are TGTGCCAGTAGTACGACAGGGGACCATAATTCACCCCTCCACTTT.

The chain is built from TRBV5-1 and TRBJ1-2; possible D gene TRBD1, 6 bases. Germline CDR1 reads SGHRS; CDR2 reads YFSETQ. Between the trimmed V and J ends, which lost 6 bases and 5 bases, there was a span of 17 bases. This CDR3 contains 14 residues. The CDR3 nucleotides are TGCGCCAGCACCCACATCGGGACACCTTATGGCTACACCTTC. It is translated as CASTHIGTPYGYTF.

This clonotype was recorded a few times. The chain links TRBV20-1 to TRBJ2-3, with 14 bases that match TRBD2. After removal of 0 bases from V and 1 base from J, the junction contained 9 bases not matched to a gene. This CDR3 contains 19 residues. Germline assignment: CDR1 DFQATT and CDR2 SNEGSKA (reference sequence). The CDR3 loop is CSARDPTSGGVYRTDTQYF. CDR3 DNA sequence: TGCAGTGCTAGAGATCCGACTAGCGGGGGGGTCTACCGCACAGATACGCAGTATTTT.

The gene calls are TRBV6-6 and TRBJ2-7; D is possibly TRBD2 (6 bases). The germline V and J ends were trimmed by 6 bases and 4 bases, with 7 bases remaining between them. Germline lookup yields CDR1 MNHNY and CDR2 SVGAGI (reference sequence). This CDR3 is 11 amino acids long. As DNA, the CDR3 is TGTGCCAGCAGGGAGGGATACGAGCAGTACGTC. Its protein product is CASREGYEQYV.